The 21 T cell receptor beta chains reported below all come from one sample, sequenced in a study of CDR3 diversity in severe acne. TCRdb redid the calling of the PCR reads with MiXCR, one entry per CDR3 protein. Among more than 85,000 distinct CDR3 sequences, 45% to 60% were seen once, and the ten largest hold about an eighth. The material sequenced was blood. Receptors originate from a male donor with acne.

A word on this clonotype: A much larger clone differs from this one at a single base, so this may be a read error. This is likely a read error, given that the CDR3 carries no conserved phenylalanine or tryptophan at its end. The rearrangement links TRBV29-1 to TRBJ1-1; 7 bases are shared with TRBD1. Trimming cost V 4 bases and J 10 bases; bases outside gene matches: 9. The CDR3 runs to 12 residues. Germline CDR1 is SQVTM and CDR2 is ANQGSEA. The CDR3 nucleotides are TGCAGCGTTGCAAGACAGGGTGGAGTAGCTTTCCTT. Translated: CSVARQGGVAFL.

V is TRBV7-9 and J is TRBJ1-4; D gene unclear. V was shortened by 2 bases and J by 7 bases, with 11 bases between the two germline ends. The CDR3 is 14 amino acids. CDR1 is SEHNR and CDR2 is FQNEAQ in the germline V gene (reference sequence). The CDR3 sequence is CASSLRSRGEKLFF. The CDR3 DNA sequence: TGTGCCAGCAGCTTACGTAGTCGCGGTGAAAAACTGTTTTTT.

The rearrangement links TRBV5-1 to TRBJ2-3; D is possibly TRBD1 (8 bases). The CDR3 is made up of 15 amino acids. Trimming cost V 4 bases and J 6 bases, with 18 bases left between them. The germline CDR1 and CDR2 sequences are SGHRS and YFSETQ. The CDR3 spells CASSPQGGRTDTQYF. The CDR3 bases are TGCGCCAGCAGCCCACAGGGGGGGAGGACGGATACGCAGTATTTT. The variable domain in full, completed from reference TRBV5-1 and TRBJ2-3, reads KAGVTQTPRYLIKTRGQQVTLSCSPISGHRSVSWYQQTPGQGLQFLFEYFSETQRNKGNFPGRFSGRQFSNSRSEMNVSTLELGDSALYLCASSPQGGRTDTQYFGPGTRLTVL.

V usage is TRBV29-1 and J usage is TRBJ1-1; possibly TRBD1 for D (5 bases). V lost 1 base and J 5 bases, leaving 5 bases between the germline ends. CDR3 size: 11 residues. Germline CDR1 reads SQVTM; CDR2 reads ANQGSEA. CDR3 DNA: TGCAGCGTTGAAGGGGGGACTGAAGCTTTCTTT. Translating gives CSVEGGTEAFF.

V is TRBV20-1 and J is TRBJ1-1; maybe TRBD1 (6 bases). V lost 5 bases to trimming and J lost 11 bases, with 15 bases between them. Germline-derived CDR1 and CDR2 are DFQATT and SNEGSKA (reference sequence). This CDR3 contains 11 residues. CDR3 loop: CSADRQLGAFF. In nucleotides, the CDR3 is TGCAGTGCTGACAGGCAGTTGGGGGCTTTCTTT.

This clonotype was counted ten times or more. The chain links TRBV2 to TRBJ1-4, with TRBD1 identical over 12 bases. CDR3 size: 19 residues. J gave up 7 bases and V 4 bases, and 16 bases lay outside the gene matches. Germline CDR1 and CDR2: SNHLY and FYNNEI. The CDR3 loop reads CASSAGLPGQGAKSEKLFF. DNA of the CDR3: TGTGCCAGCAGTGCAGGCTTACCGGGACAGGGGGCCAAGTCTGAAAAACTGTTTTTT.

This chain links TRBV20-1 with TRBJ2-1, with TRBD2 identical over 10 bases. Germline CDR1 is DFQATT and CDR2 is SNEGSKA (reference sequence). This CDR3 is built from 14 residues. The V segment lost 6 bases and the J segment 8 bases; nucleotides outside the gene matches: 10. The CDR3 DNA reads TGCAGTGCCTCTGGTAGCGGGAGGTTATATGAGCAGTTCTTC. It codes for CSASGSGRLYEQFF.

In DNA form, the CDR3 reads TGTGCCAGCGGGAGTTGGACCTACGAGCAGTACTTC. Translation gives CASGSWTYEQYF. The V call is TRBV2, the J call TRBJ2-5; tentatively, D is TRBD2 (5 bases). The J call may be incorrect, as the DNA end agrees better with TRBJ2-7. The CDR3 has 12 amino acids. CDR1 and CDR2 (germline): SNHLY, FYNNEI.

Many counts were recorded for this clonotype. The chain couples TRBV9 to TRBJ2-1; no definite D call. The CDR3 has 15 amino acids. The ends were cut back, 4 bases at V and 2 bases at J, with 13 bases in the middle. Germline CDR1 reads SGDLS; CDR2 reads YYNGEE. Here the CDR3 DNA reads TGTGCCAGCAGCCCCCGGACGGAAACCTACAATGAGCAGTTCTTC. This encodes CASSPRTETYNEQFF.

This clonotype was observed a handful of times. The V call is TRBV12-3 or TRBV12-4, the J call TRBJ1-2; the match to TRBD1 covers 8 bases. Germline trimming cut 1 base from V and 5 bases from J; bases unmatched to any gene: 9. The CDR3 covers 16 residues. DNA for the CDR3: TGTGCCAGCAGTTTAGGGACAGGGTTTTCCAATTATGGCTACACCTTC. Residues: CASSLGTGFSNYGYTF.

This clonotype has only a few counts. This sequence joins TRBV29-1 and TRBJ2-5; unclear D gene. The CDR3 runs to 11 residues. Germline V gene sequence: CDR1 SQVTM, CDR2 ANQGSEA. Trimming took 6 bases from V and 4 from J, leaving 9 bases between them. In DNA form, the CDR3 reads TGCAGCGTCCCATTTCGAGAGACCCAGTACTTC. This encodes CSVPFRETQYF.

The gene calls are TRBV13 and TRBJ2-1; D uncertain. There are 12 residues in the CDR3. Per the germline V gene, CDR1 is PRHDT and CDR2 is FYEKMQ (reference sequence). V dropped 2 bases and J dropped 12 bases, with 11 bases sitting between them. CDR3 DNA sequence: TGTGCCAGCAGCTTATCCCCTGGAGCGCAGTTCTTC. Its protein product is CASSLSPGAQFF.

This clonotype was detected a few times. V is TRBV6-5 and J is TRBJ1-3, with 8 bases matching TRBD1. Losses at the gene ends were 7 bases for V and 0 bases for J; bases not matched to a gene: 8. The CDR3 totals 16 residues. CDR1 and CDR2 from the germline V gene are MNHEY and SVGAGI. CDR3 protein: CASKLDRDRSGNTIYF. In nucleotides, the CDR3 is TGTGCCAGCAAGTTGGACAGGGATCGCTCTGGAAACACCATATATTTT.

Points on this clonotype: The limits of the CDR3 on the DNA are not certain, so only TCRdb's listed CDR3 is given. The V gene is TRBV20-1, the J gene TRBJ2-2; the table gives TRBD1 as D, unverified against the DNA. The CDR3 contains 20 residues when both ends are counted. CDR1 is DFQATT and CDR2 is SNEGSKA in the germline V gene (reference sequence). The CDR3 here is CSADRAGANVLTFGAGELFF.

In this sample, this clonotype turned up many times. The chain employs TRBV9 and TRBJ2-5; D may be TRBD2 (5 bases). Per the germline V gene, CDR1 is SGDLS and CDR2 is YYNGEE. The V and J ends lost 6 bases and 5 bases respectively, with 17 bases between them. This CDR3 is built from 14 residues. As DNA, the CDR3 is TGTGCCAGCAACCAGGCACTGGGCGGGGAGACCCAGTACTTC. Protein product: CASNQALGGETQYF. Full variable domain (remainder filled in from reference TRBV9 and TRBJ2-5): DSGVTQTPKHLITATGQRVTLRCSPRSGDLSVYWYQQSLDQGLQFLIQYYNGEERAKGNILERFSAQQFPDLHSELNLSSLELGDSALYFCASNQALGGETQYFGPGTRLLVL.

The sample holds a few counts of this clonotype. A much more abundant neighbour one base away suggests this may be a read error. The CDR3, as DNA: TGTGCCAGCAGCTTAGTAGGTGAGGGCTGCACCTTC. This gives the protein CASSLVGEGCTF. V and J are TRBV7-9 and TRBJ1-2; D is undetermined. This CDR3 has 12 amino acids. The germline gives CDR1 SEHNR, CDR2 FQNEAQ (reference sequence).

About this clonotype itself: A junction boundary mismatches the germline segment, possibly from a read error. The chain uses TRBV15 and TRBJ1-5; a possible D gene is TRBD1 (5 bases). Germline CDR1 reads LNHNV; CDR2 reads YYDKDF (reference sequence). This CDR3 is 13 amino acids long. CDR3 protein: CASSSTGNQPQHF. The CDR3 DNA is TGTGCCAGCAGCTCGACAGGCAATCAGCCCCAGCATTTT.

The chain has TRBV18 and TRBJ2-7, with 9 bases matching TRBD2. The J call is in doubt because the DNA end fits TRBJ2-5 better. The CDR3 has 15 amino acids. Per germline, CDR1 KGHSH and CDR2 LQKENI. The CDR3 bases are TGTGCCAGCTCACCGGGTAGCGGGAGATGGGAGACCCAGTACTTC. It encodes CASSPGSGRWETQYF.

The J gene is TRBJ1-1, the V gene TRBV29-1; D call uncertain. Germline V CDR1 and CDR2: SQVTM, ANQGSEA. CDR3 length: 13 residues. Trimming pared 3 bases from V and 0 bases from J, leaving 8 bases between. The CDR3 spells CSVDGFLNTEAFF. DNA of the CDR3: TGCAGCGTTGACGGGTTCCTGAACACTGAAGCTTTCTTT.

This clonotype was recorded many times. The rearrangement uses TRBV7-8 and TRBJ1-3; weak D call: TRBD1 (5 bases). The CDR3 runs 15 residues. Germline CDR1 and CDR2: SGHVS and FQNEAQ. V gave up 5 bases and J gave up 4 bases, with 15 bases separating them. DNA for the CDR3: TGTGCCAGCAGCATAGACGGGGGACCAGGAAACACCATATATTTT. It translates to CASSIDGGPGNTIYF.

This clonotype showed up just once. This sequence joins TRBV10-2 and TRBJ2-7; TRBD2 agrees at 8 bases. In germline, CDR1 is WSHSY, CDR2 SAAADI. V lost 6 bases, J lost 4 bases, and 2 bases stayed unmatched. CDR3 length equals 12 residues. The CDR3 DNA is TGCGCCAGCAGAGCTAGCGGGTACGAGCAGTACGTC. This translates into CASRASGYEQYV.